This TCR beta chain was sequenced in a study of blood T cells in healthy people across ages. Germline V gene data show CDR1 as DFQATT and CDR2 as SNEGSKA (reference sequence). The CDR3 covers 16 residues. The junction had 17 bases not matched to a gene; V was cut back by 6 bases and J by 10 bases. Together with a sample-barcoded 5' primer, a J-beta primer mix was included in a second PCR lasting about 7 to 11 cycles. TCRdb reprocessed the 5' RACE reads via MiXCR and lists one record per CDR3 protein. This sample has 1.5 million to 2 million distinct CDR3 sequences, with about two fifths found just once. The individuals who served as donors were healthy Caucasians living in Russia, aged roughly 6 to 90.

This sequence joins TRBV20-1 and TRBJ1-4; 10 bases match TRBD1. The source is a human donor in good health. The sequenced material came from blood. This chain's CDR3 is CSARDRGKLPGGKLFF. For the CDR3, the DNA is TGCAGTGCCCGGGACAGGGGAAAGCTACCGGGGGGAAAACTGTTTTTT.